This T cell receptor beta chain was identified during a study of shared clonotypes between healthy human individuals. Germline CDR1 is SGHTA and CDR2 is FQGNSA. This CDR3 is built from 16 residues. For sorted subsets, approximately 200 ng DNA per replicate equaled some 27,000 T cell genomes. Profiling relied on immunoSEQ multiplex PCR, and the TCRdb table lists in-frame clones only, not all of them. The sample lists 2,500,000 or so clones, 93% occurring once. Broader study findings: A limitation of the genetic and exposure-history diversity represented arose from few donors. Sampling involved blood alone; tissue repertoires likely differ. Unshared clonotypes carried lower generation probabilities than those common to all four donors.

On this clone: Its specificity is unknown. At one end, the junction sequence differs from germline, possibly due to a read error.

Sequenced input: naive CD4+ T cells from PBMCs. Specified subset: CD45RA+ positively selected. The receptor was derived from a man aged 18 to 30 in good health. Some clones in this sample may be carry-over from other donors' samples. The V call is TRBV7-2, the J call TRBJ1-3; weak D call: TRBD1 (6 bases). CDR3 sequence: CASSLAQGIGGNTIYF. CDR3 coding DNA: TGTGCCAGCAGCCTAGCGCAGGGGATTGGTGGAAACACCATATATTTT.